Here is one T cell receptor (beta chain) with its context. The source of the sample is a study of OX40 agonist ivuxolimab in advanced cancers. Study details: Three patients showed partial responses: one hepatocellular carcinoma and two cutaneous melanoma cases.

V was cut by 6 bases and J by 0 bases, with 15 bases left in between. The CDR3 contains 15 residues. Germline CDR1 reads KGHSH; CDR2 reads LQKENI. Samples were taken at baseline and on day 1 of cycles 4 and 7. This table comes from immunoSEQ multiplex PCR, and its TCRdb copy is limited to in-frame clones, with some not included. The sample consists of under 75,000 clones, 80% to 95% of them appearing once. Sequencing used CD4+ or CD8+ T cells sorted from blood, obtained in a trial of the OX40 agonist ivuxolimab. V and J are TRBV18 and TRBJ2-7; D not certain. The sequence was obtained from an adult with an advanced solid tumor such as melanoma, head and neck, liver or kidney cancer. The CDR3 loop reads CASSPSELSSYEQYF. The CDR3 region has the DNA TGTGCCAGCTCTCCGTCGGAGTTAAGCTCCTACGAGCAGTACTTC.